This T cell receptor (beta chain) stems from a study of beta chain features in type 1 diabetes. Study-wide context: Patients did not differ from healthy donors in age, gender or cell yield. Study-level results: More deletions and fewer insertions at VDJ junctions were found in patients with type 1 diabetes. In these data, an HLA type influence on TCRB rearrangement remained unresolved. An over-representation of cells with high TCR expression could result from cDNA sequencing. Moderately but significantly shorter TCRB CDR3s were found in Type 1 diabetes patients in all four CD4+ subsets.

The V end was cut by 6 bases, the J end by 4 bases, with 8 bases between. Germline lookup yields CDR1 ENHRY and CDR2 SYGVKD. The CDR3 loop spans 12 amino acids. A remark on this clone: Its target is unknown.

Reverse transcribing all isolated RNA meant expressed TCRB transcripts were sequenced. TCRdb keeps only in-frame clones here, not all; method: immunoSEQ multiplex PCR. The sample carries over 600,000 clones, about an eighth recorded once. The J gene is TRBJ2-3, the V gene TRBV10-3; maybe TRBD2 (5 bases). Sequenced: naive CD4+ T cells from blood. This sequence originates from a man aged 25-45 years with type 1 diabetes. The DNA of the CDR3 is TGTGCCATCAGCCCCGGGGCAGATACGCAGTATTTT. Protein sequence: CAISPGADTQYF.